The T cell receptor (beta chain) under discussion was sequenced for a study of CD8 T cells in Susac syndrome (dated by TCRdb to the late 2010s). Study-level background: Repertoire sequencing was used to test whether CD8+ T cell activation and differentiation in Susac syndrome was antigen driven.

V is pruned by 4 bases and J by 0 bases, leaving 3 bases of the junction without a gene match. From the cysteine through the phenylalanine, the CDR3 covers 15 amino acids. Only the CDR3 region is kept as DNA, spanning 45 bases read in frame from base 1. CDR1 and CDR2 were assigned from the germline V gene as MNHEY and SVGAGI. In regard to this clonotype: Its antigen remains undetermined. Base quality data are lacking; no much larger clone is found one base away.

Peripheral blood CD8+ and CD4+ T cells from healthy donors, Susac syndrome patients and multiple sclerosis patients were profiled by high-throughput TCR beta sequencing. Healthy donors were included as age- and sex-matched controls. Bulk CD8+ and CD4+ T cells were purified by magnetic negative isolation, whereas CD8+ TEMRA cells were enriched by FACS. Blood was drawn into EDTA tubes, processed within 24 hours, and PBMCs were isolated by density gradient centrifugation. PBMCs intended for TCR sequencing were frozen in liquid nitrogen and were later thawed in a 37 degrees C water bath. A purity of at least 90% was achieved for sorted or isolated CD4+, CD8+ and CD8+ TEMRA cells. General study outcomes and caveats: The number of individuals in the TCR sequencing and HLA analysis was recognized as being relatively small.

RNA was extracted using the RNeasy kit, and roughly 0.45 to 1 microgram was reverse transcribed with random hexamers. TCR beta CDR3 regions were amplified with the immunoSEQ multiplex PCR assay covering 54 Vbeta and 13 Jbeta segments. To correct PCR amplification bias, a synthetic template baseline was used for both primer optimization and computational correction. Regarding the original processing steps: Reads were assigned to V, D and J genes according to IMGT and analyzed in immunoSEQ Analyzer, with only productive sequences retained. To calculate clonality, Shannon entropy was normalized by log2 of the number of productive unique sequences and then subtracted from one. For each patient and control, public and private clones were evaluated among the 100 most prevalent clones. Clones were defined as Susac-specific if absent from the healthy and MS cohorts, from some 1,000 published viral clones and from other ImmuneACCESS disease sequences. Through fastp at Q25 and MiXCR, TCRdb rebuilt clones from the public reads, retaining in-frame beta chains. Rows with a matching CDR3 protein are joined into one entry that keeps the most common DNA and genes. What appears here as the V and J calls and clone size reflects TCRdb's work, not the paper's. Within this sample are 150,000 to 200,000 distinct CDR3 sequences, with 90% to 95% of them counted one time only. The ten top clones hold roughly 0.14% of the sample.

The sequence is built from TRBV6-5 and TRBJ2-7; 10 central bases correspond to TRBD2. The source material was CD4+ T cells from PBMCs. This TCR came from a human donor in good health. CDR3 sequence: CASSSSGGPSYEQYF. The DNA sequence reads TGTGCCAGCAGTTCTAGCGGGGGCCCCTCCTACGAGCAGTACTTC.